The T cell receptor beta chain described here comes from a study of PD-L1 blockade in urothelial cancer. Study-wide context: About 85% of the 29 patients were men whose urothelial cancer was bladder-origin. Patients had been given 0 to 3 earlier chemotherapy regimens.

Germline loops: CDR1 SQVTM, CDR2 ANQGSEA. Trimming cost V 1 base and J 0 bases, with 8 bases left between them. CDR3 length equals 14 residues. As to this clone: As yet, its antigen is unknown.

Findings and caveats of the study: Pretreatment clonality of the blood TCR repertoire below the median was predictive of superior survival.

Each PCR received spiked synthetic TCR analog templates. Method: immunoSEQ multiplex PCR; TCRdb's copy keeps in-frame clones and lacks some. The sample shows some 25,000 clones, roughly 84% of them seen only once. The V and J genes are TRBV29-1 and TRBJ2-3; possibly TRBD1 for D (6 bases). This specimen was PBMCs, taken around atezolizumab (anti-PD-L1) treatment. This receptor was taken from a man between 65 and 85 years old with urothelial cancer. The CDR3 DNA reads as TGCAGCGTTGAAGGGACAGTTAGCACAGATACGCAGTATTTT. It encodes CSVEGTVSTDTQYF.